The 15 T cell receptor beta chains given below trace back to one sample, sequenced in a study of T-cell memory formation after mild COVID-19. TCRdb re-analysed the 5' RACE reads in MiXCR, keeping a single row per CDR3 protein. This table has over 400,000 distinct CDR3 sequences, less than 25% appearing once. Sequenced sample: PBMCs or a T cell subset sorted from them (not recorded which). The source is an adult woman who had mild COVID-19 (a few samples of this study predate the infection). Cell type and time point are not known.

V is TRBV18 and J is TRBJ2-1; 7 positions match TRBD1. CDR1 KGHSH and CDR2 LQKENI come from the germline V gene. With V trimmed by 0 bases and J by 6 bases, 5 bases remained unmatched. The CDR3 length is 15 residues. CDR3 loop: CASSPPGQASNEQFF. The CDR3 region has the DNA TGTGCCAGCTCACCACCCGGACAGGCCAGCAATGAGCAGTTCTTC.

J is TRBJ2-1 and V is TRBV12-3 or TRBV12-4; possibly TRBD1 or TRBD2 for D (6 bases each). The CDR3 runs 14 residues. Trimming pared 7 bases from V and 8 bases from J, leaving 18 bases between. CDR3 sequence (DNA): TGTGCCAGCAAGGGGGACTTGGCCGCTCATGAGCAGTTCTTC. Its translation: CASKGDLAAHEQFF.

J is TRBJ2-5 and V is TRBV2; no clear D. This CDR3 region has 12 residues. V was cut by 6 bases and J by 2 bases, with 7 bases left in between. Germline loops: CDR1 SNHLY, CDR2 FYNNEI. CDR3 loop: CASRKFQETQYF. The DNA of the CDR3 is TGTGCCAGCAGGAAATTTCAAGAGACCCAGTACTTC.

The chain carries TRBV6-5 and TRBJ2-5; D possibly corresponds to TRBD2 (6 bases). The germline V gene has CDR1 MNHEY and CDR2 SVGAGI. V gave up 7 bases and J gave up 7 bases, with 22 bases separating them. The CDR3 has 15 residues. CDR3 region: CASTLEGPAGGTQYF. The CDR3 coding sequence is TGTGCCAGCACCCTAGAGGGGCCAGCGGGCGGGACCCAGTACTTC.

The J gene is TRBJ1-2, the V gene TRBV18, with 10 bases fitting TRBD1. This CDR3 is 15 amino acids long. J gave up 7 bases and V 3 bases, and 8 bases lay outside the gene matches. Germline V gene sequence: CDR1 KGHSH, CDR2 LQKENI. This chain's CDR3 is CASSPTPGQGSGYTF. The CDR3 nucleotides are TGTGCCAGCTCACCCACACCGGGACAGGGGTCTGGCTACACCTTC. Supplemented by reference TRBV18 and TRBJ1-2, the full variable domain reads NAGVMQNPRHLVRRRGQEARLRCSPMKGHSHVYWYRQLPEEGLKFMVYLQKENIIDESGMPKERFSAEFPKEGPSILRIQQVVRGDSAAYFCASSPTPGQGSGYTFGSGTRLTVV.

The chain carries TRBV20-1 and TRBJ1-1, with D perhaps matching TRBD1 (6 bases). The CDR3 has 14 amino acids. Trimming took off 0 bases at V and 7 bases at J, with 15 bases between the two ends. Germline V lookup: CDR1 DFQATT, CDR2 SNEGSKA (reference sequence). In nucleotides, the CDR3 is TGCAGTGCTAGAGATACCCCTGACAGGTATGAAGCTTTCTTT. Translating it yields CSARDTPDRYEAFF.

The CDR3 bases are TGTGCCAGCAGCGTAGGTACGGGATACAGTAAGGAGGAAGCTTTCTTT. Translated: CASSVGTGYSKEEAFF. The chain has TRBV9 and TRBJ1-1, with no clear D. The CDR3 totals 16 residues. The V gene lost 0 bases and the J gene lost 8 bases, with 20 bases spanning the gap. Per the germline V gene, CDR1 is SGDLS and CDR2 is YYNGEE.

The J gene is TRBJ2-3, the V gene TRBV6-5; either TRBD1 or TRBD2 may fit D (5 bases each). The germline V and J ends were trimmed by 0 bases and 5 bases, with 24 bases remaining between them. The CDR3 is 19 amino acids. Germline-derived CDR1 and CDR2 are MNHEY and SVGAGI. The CDR3 region has the DNA TGTGCCAGCAGTTACTCGGTTTCGGCGGCAGGGCGAGGGGTAGATACGCAGTATTTT. This translates into CASSYSVSAAGRGVDTQYF.

This clonotype was picked up a small number of times. The rearrangement uses TRBV10-3 and TRBJ2-7; 7 nucleotides match TRBD2. Per the germline V gene, CDR1 is ENHRY and CDR2 is SYGVKD. V shed 8 bases and J 6 bases; nucleotides not matched to a gene: 7. The CDR3 has 12 residues. CDR3 DNA sequence: TGTGCCATCGGACTAGGAACGGGCGAGCAGTACTTC. Its protein is CAIGLGTGEQYF.

The rearrangement uses TRBV24-1 and TRBJ2-1; 8 bases fit TRBD1. The germline gives CDR1 KGHDR, CDR2 SFDVKD. CDR3 length equals 15 residues. The ends lost 4 bases at V and 7 bases at J; junction bases unmatched: 8. The CDR3 sequence: CATSDAGQGFNEQFF. The CDR3 coding sequence is TGTGCCACCAGTGACGCCGGACAGGGCTTTAATGAGCAGTTCTTC.

J is TRBJ2-1 and V is TRBV27; 8 bases fit TRBD2. The CDR3 is 16 amino acids. Germline lookup yields CDR1 MNHEY and CDR2 SMNVEV (reference sequence). After removal of 6 bases from V and 0 bases from J, the junction contained 7 bases not matched to a gene. The CDR3 loop reads CASRAGGPSSYNEQFF. The CDR3 DNA reads as TGTGCCAGCAGGGCGGGAGGCCCTAGCTCCTACAATGAGCAGTTCTTC.

V gene TRBV6-6 combines with J gene TRBJ1-5; possibly TRBD1 for D (6 bases). The CDR3 runs to 14 residues. Germline V gene data show CDR1 as MNHNY and CDR2 as SVGAGI (reference sequence). Trimming removed 8 bases from V and 7 bases from J, with 18 bases in between. The CDR3, as DNA: TGTGCCAGCGATGCGCACAGGGCGGCACAGCCCCAGCATTTT. Translated: CASDAHRAAQPQHF.

This clonotype was found a few times. CDR3 protein: CASSQDYLRGPFYEQYF. In DNA, the CDR3 is TGTGCCAGCAGCCAAGACTACTTACGGGGGCCCTTCTACGAGCAGTACTTC. V usage is TRBV4-2 and J usage is TRBJ2-7; either TRBD1 or TRBD2 may fit D (6 bases each). The germline gives CDR1 LGHNA, CDR2 YNFKEQ. CDR3 size: 17 residues. V dropped 0 bases and J dropped 3 bases, with 18 bases sitting between them.

This clonotype was seen a handful of times. The V and J genes are TRBV4-3 and TRBJ1-6, with D unclear. The V gene's germline CDR1 is LGHNA and CDR2 YSLEER. The CDR3 sequence is 17 residues long. Trimming removed 0 bases at V and 8 bases at J, with 17 bases between. The CDR3 region is CASSQDSREDADSPLHF. CDR3 coding DNA: TGCGCCAGCAGCCAAGATTCTAGGGAGGATGCGGATTCACCCCTCCACTTT.

Of note for this clonotype: The junction departs from germline at one end; a sequencing error may be responsible. This chain connects TRBV7-9 to TRBJ2-5, with TRBD2 matching over 9 bases. This CDR3 is built from 15 residues. CDR1 is SEHNR, CDR2 FQNEAQ, per germline (reference sequence). DNA for the CDR3: TGTGCCAGCAGCTTATCGGCGGGAGGGCAAGATACCCAGTACTTC. Protein sequence: CASSLSAGGQDTQYF.